The entry that follows covers one TCR beta chain sequence. Its cognate antigen is unknown. This sample stems from a study of shared clonotypes between healthy human individuals. Study outcomes and limitations: Blood alone was sampled, and tissue repertoires likely differ. Clonotype sharing among donors was expected to depend on sequencing depth.

Method: immunoSEQ multiplex PCR; TCRdb's copy keeps in-frame clones and lacks some. The data hold 2 million to 3 million clones, with around nine tenths observed a single time. V dropped 1 base and J dropped 0 bases, with 16 bases sitting between them. CDR3 length equals 19 residues. The germline V gene encodes CDR1 KGHSH and CDR2 LQKENI. The chain uses TRBV18 and TRBJ2-6; D not certain. The sequenced material came from naive CD4+ T cells sorted from blood. Subset specified: CD45RA+ positively selected. This clonotype originated in a man aged 18 to 30 in good health. The CDR3 sequence is CASSPQAKGTNSGANVLTF. The CDR3 coding sequence is TGTGCCAGCTCACCACAGGCCAAGGGTACGAACTCTGGGGCCAACGTCCTGACTTTC.